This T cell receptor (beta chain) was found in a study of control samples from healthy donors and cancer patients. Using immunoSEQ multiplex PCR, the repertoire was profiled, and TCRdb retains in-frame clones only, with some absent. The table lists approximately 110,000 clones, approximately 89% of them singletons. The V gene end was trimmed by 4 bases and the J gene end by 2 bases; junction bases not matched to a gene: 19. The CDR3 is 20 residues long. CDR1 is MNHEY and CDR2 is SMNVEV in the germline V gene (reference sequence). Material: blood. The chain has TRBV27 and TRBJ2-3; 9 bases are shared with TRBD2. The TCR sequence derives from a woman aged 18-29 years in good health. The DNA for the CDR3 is TGTGCCAGCAGTTACCATGGGGGTAGTTTAGCGGGAGCTCTCACAGATACGCAGTATTTT. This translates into CASSYHGGSLAGALTDTQYF.